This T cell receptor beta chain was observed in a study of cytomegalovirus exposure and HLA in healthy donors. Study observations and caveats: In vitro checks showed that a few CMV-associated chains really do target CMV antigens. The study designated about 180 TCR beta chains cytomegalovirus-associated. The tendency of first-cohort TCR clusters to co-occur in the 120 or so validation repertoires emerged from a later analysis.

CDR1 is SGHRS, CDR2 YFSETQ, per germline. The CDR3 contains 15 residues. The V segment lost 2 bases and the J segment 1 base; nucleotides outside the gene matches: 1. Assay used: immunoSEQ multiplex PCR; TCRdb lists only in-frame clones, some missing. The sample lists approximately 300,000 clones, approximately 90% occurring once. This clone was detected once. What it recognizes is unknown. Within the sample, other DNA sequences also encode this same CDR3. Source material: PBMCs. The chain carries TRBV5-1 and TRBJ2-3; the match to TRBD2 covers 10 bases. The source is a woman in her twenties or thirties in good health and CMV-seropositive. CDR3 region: CASSFGLAGTDTQYF. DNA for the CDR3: TGCGCCAGCAGCTTCGGACTAGCGGGCACAGATACGCAGTATTTT.